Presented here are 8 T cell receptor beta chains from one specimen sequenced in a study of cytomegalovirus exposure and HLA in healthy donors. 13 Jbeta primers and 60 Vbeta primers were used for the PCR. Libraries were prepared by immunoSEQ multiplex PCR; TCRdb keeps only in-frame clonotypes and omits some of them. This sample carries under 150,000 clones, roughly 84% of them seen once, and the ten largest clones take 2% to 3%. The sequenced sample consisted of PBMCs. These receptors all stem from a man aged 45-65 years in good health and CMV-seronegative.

As DNA, the CDR3 is TGTGCCAGCAGTTCGCTAGCGGGGGGCTCCTACGAGCAGTACTTC. It specifies CASSSLAGGSYEQYF. This chain links TRBV27 with TRBJ2-7; the match to TRBD2 covers 11 bases. The CDR3 is made up of 15 amino acids. Germline CDR1 and CDR2: MNHEY and SMNVEV (reference sequence). V trimming: 4 bases; J trimming: 0 bases; junction bases outside the gene matches: 2.

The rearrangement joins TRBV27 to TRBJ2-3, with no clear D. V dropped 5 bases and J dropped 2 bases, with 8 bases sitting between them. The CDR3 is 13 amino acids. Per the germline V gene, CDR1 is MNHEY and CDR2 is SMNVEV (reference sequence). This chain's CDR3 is CASSRVFTDTQYF. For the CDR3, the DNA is TGTGCCAGCAGTAGAGTCTTCACAGATACGCAGTATTTT.

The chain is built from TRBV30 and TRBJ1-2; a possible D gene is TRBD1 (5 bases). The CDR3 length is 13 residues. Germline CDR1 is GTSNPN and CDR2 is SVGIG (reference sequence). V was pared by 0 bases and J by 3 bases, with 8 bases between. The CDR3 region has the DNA TGTGCCTGGAGTGTACGGGGGGACTATGGCTACACCTTC. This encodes CAWSVRGDYGYTF.

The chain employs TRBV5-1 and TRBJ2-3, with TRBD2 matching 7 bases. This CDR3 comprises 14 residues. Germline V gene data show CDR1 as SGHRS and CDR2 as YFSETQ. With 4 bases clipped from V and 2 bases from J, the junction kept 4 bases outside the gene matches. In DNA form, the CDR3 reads TGCGCCAGCAGCACCGGGACTATCACAGATACGCAGTATTTT. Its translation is CASSTGTITDTQYF.

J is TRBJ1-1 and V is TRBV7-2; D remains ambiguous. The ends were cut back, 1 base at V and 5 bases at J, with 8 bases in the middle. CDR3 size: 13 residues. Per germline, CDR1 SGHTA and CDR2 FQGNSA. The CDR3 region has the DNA TGTGCCAGCAGCTTAGTTTACGGGACTGAAGCTTTCTTT. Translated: CASSLVYGTEAFF.

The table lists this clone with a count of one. Here the CDR3 DNA reads TGTGCCAGCAGCCTTGGGGGGACAGGGAGGGCAATTGGAAACACCATATATTTT. Translation gives CASSLGGTGRAIGNTIYF. The rearrangement joins TRBV13 to TRBJ1-3; TRBD1 agrees at 9 bases. CDR3 length equals 18 residues. The V segment lost 5 bases and the J segment 3 bases; nucleotides outside the gene matches: 14. Germline lookup yields CDR1 PRHDT and CDR2 FYEKMQ (reference sequence).

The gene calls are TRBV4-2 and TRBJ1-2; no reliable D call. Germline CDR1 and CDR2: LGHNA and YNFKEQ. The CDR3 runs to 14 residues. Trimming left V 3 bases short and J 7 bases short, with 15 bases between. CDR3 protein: CASSHPEREIGYTF. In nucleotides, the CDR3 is TGTGCCAGCAGCCATCCCGAAAGGGAGATTGGCTACACCTTC.

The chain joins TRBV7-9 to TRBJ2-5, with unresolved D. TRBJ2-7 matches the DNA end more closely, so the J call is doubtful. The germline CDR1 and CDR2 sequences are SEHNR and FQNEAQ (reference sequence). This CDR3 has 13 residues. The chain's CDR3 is CASSLLPVSEQYF. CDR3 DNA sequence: TGTGCCAGCAGCTTACTCCCGGTCTCCGAGCAGTACTTC.